The source of this TCR beta chain is a study of cytomegalovirus exposure and HLA in healthy donors. PCR was performed using 60 Vbeta and 13 Jbeta primers. Original processing methods: Later analysis identified approximately 80 million unique TCR beta chains, about 11 million shared. The data were produced by immunoSEQ multiplex PCR, yet TCRdb's version contains in-frame clones alone and is incomplete. That table furnishes V, J and clone size, whereas the DNA furnished D and trimming. The repertoire holds about 60,000 clones, with 70% to 80% as singletons. Concerning this clone itself: The antigen remains undetermined.

Broader study findings: The HLA-A and HLA-B alleles of most subjects were reportedly predicted accurately from TCR beta sequences. Later analysis placed DRB1 highest and HLA-C lowest in TCR association rates, which differed by HLA locus. Rarity marked most TCR sequences, yet some public TCRs occurred in many donors.

V lost 4 bases to trimming and J lost 2 bases; unmatched junction nucleotides: 8. The CDR3 extends over 17 amino acids. Germline CDR1 reads ENHRY; CDR2 reads SYGVKD. Sequenced: PBMCs. The source is a woman aged 40 to 50 in good health and CMV-seropositive. The chain joins TRBV10-3 to TRBJ1-2, with 12 bases matching TRBD1. This CDR3 reads CAISAGQGAPMNYGYTF. The CDR3 DNA sequence: TGTGCCATCAGTGCGGGACAGGGGGCCCCTATGAACTATGGCTACACCTTC.